This T cell receptor beta chain emerged from a study of regulatory T cells in long-lasting Graves disease. Time point of the sample: persistent/refractory GD, antithyroid drugs over 5 years with positive TRAb. From PBMCs, RNA was extracted and then used to make the TCR library. Trimming removed 7 bases at V and 7 bases at J, with 10 bases between. This CDR3 is built from 12 residues. The TCR beta library used iRepertoire HTBI primers with Arm-PCR amplification of CDR3. TCRdb itself ran the multiplex PCR reads through MiXCR, one entry per CDR3 protein. The table records 400,000 or so distinct CDR3 sequences, 20% to 25% of them present only once. In this sample, this clonotype turned up a few times.

This TCR derives from a female donor with Graves disease. Sequences were derived from peripheral blood mononuclear cells (PBMCs), sampled when the disease was refractory, from a patient treated with antithyroid drugs. The chain joins TRBV12-3 or TRBV12-4 to TRBJ1-4; D might be TRBD1 (5 bases). The CDR3 DNA reads as TGTGCCAGCACGTGGGGGGTTGAAAAACTGTTTTTT. Residues: CASTWGVEKLFF.